This TCR beta chain was observed in a study of PD-L1 blockade in urothelial cancer. Overall study: Blood samples had a median of 141,255 T cells.

CDR1 and CDR2 (germline): MNHNY, SVGAGI (reference sequence). The CDR3 sequence is 11 residues long. Trimming removed 5 bases at V and 5 bases at J, with 3 bases between. The method was immunoSEQ multiplex PCR; TCRdb's version includes in-frame clones alone and lacks a portion of them. The sample has approximately 100,000 clones; 70% to 90% are singletons. This TCR was recovered from a middle-aged man with urothelial cancer. Sequences were derived from PBMCs, sampled around atezolizumab (anti-PD-L1) treatment. The rearrangement uses TRBV6-6 and TRBJ2-2; D is undetermined. In DNA, the CDR3 is TGTGCCAGCAGTCCTACCGGGGAGCTGTTTTTT. Its translation is CASSPTGELFF.